A selection of T cell receptor beta chains follows, all from one sample in a study of OX40 agonist ivuxolimab in advanced cancers. Profiled with immunoSEQ multiplex PCR; TCRdb holds only in-frame clones, not every one. Among about 47,000 clones listed, around nine tenths were seen once. The material sequenced was CD4+ or CD8+ T cells sorted from blood, taken in a trial of the OX40 agonist ivuxolimab. These receptors were collected from an adult with an advanced solid tumor such as melanoma, head and neck, liver or kidney cancer. Each CDR3 is given with its conserved first and last residue. D genes are given only for firm matches. Some rows mark clone size as missing; the rest say once, few, many or name a class of expanded clone.

V gene: TRBV28
J gene: TRBJ1-4
D gene: NA
clone size: NA
CDR3 DNA: TGTGCCAGCAAGGGCCAGAATGAAAAACTGTTTTTT
CDR3 protein: CASKGQNEKLFF

V gene: TRBV7-9
J gene: TRBJ1-5
D gene: NA
clone size: NA
CDR3 DNA: TGTGCCAGCAGCTTAACGTCAGGCAATCAGCCCCAGCATTTT
CDR3 protein: CASSLTSGNQPQHF

V gene: TRBV11-3
J gene: TRBJ2-1
D gene: TRBD2
clone size: NA
CDR3 DNA: TGTGCCAGCAGCTTAACTAGCGGCAATGAGCAGTTCTTC
CDR3 protein: CASSLTSGNEQFF

V gene: TRBV5-1
J gene: TRBJ2-3
D gene: NA
clone size: NA
CDR3 DNA: TGCGCCAGCAGCTCTCAGGGAGCCGGCACAGATACGCAGTATTTT
CDR3 protein: CASSSQGAGTDTQYF

V gene: TRBV7-2
J gene: TRBJ2-7
D gene: NA
clone size: NA
CDR3 DNA: TGTGCCAGCAGGGGGGCTAGCCACTACGAGCAGTACTTC
CDR3 protein: CASRGASHYEQYF

V gene: TRBV28
J gene: TRBJ2-5
D gene: NA
clone size: NA
CDR3 DNA: TGTGCCAGCAGTTTGCCTAAAGGGGTTGTAGAGACCCAGTACTTC
CDR3 protein: CASSLPKGVVETQYF

V gene: TRBV16
J gene: TRBJ2-1
D gene: NA
clone size: NA
CDR3 DNA: TGTGCCAGCAGCCAATCAGCCAGGGGTGGCAATGAGCAGTTCTTC
CDR3 protein: CASSQSARGGNEQFF

V gene: TRBV28
J gene: TRBJ1-2
D gene: NA
clone size: NA
CDR3 DNA: TGTGCCAGCAGTTTCTGGGGTGATGGCTACACCTTC
CDR3 protein: CASSFWGDGYTF

V gene: TRBV5-4
J gene: TRBJ1-2
D gene: NA
clone size: NA
CDR3 DNA: TGTGCCAGCAGCTTGATGGACACCATTAACTATGGCTACACCTTC
CDR3 protein: CASSLMDTINYGYTF

V gene: TRBV27
J gene: TRBJ1-2
D gene: TRBD1
clone size: NA
CDR3 DNA: TGTGCCAGCAGCCGACAGGGTTCGGGCTACACCTTC
CDR3 protein: CASSRQGSGYTF

V gene: TRBV28
J gene: TRBJ2-5
D gene: TRBD2
clone size: NA
CDR3 DNA: TGTGCCAGCAGCCCGACTAGCGGGAGGGCCAGGGAGGAGGCCCAGTACTTC
CDR3 protein: CASSPTSGRAREEAQYF

V gene: TRBV7-6
J gene: TRBJ2-5
D gene: TRBD1
clone size: NA
CDR3 DNA: TGTGCCAGCAGCTTGAGTGGACAGGGCTTTGGGACCCAGTACTTC
CDR3 protein: CASSLSGQGFGTQYF

V gene: TRBV25-1
J gene: TRBJ1-1
D gene: NA
clone size: once
CDR3 DNA: TGTGCCAGCACCTCATTCGGGGGGCAAGGCACTGAAGCTTTCTTT
CDR3 protein: CASTSFGGQGTEAFF

V gene: TRBV7-2
J gene: TRBJ2-3
D gene: NA
clone size: NA
CDR3 DNA: TGTGCCAGCACCCAGGACCAGCTCACAGATACGCAGTATTTT
CDR3 protein: CASTQDQLTDTQYF

V gene: TRBV6-1
J gene: TRBJ2-7
D gene: NA
clone size: NA
CDR3 DNA: TGTGCCAGCAGTGAAGGTGGGGCGCTCACCTACGAGCAGTACTTC
CDR3 protein: CASSEGGALTYEQYF

V gene: TRBV5-1
J gene: TRBJ1-1
D gene: TRBD1
clone size: NA
CDR3 DNA: TGCGCCAGCAGCCCAGGGGGTTATACTGAAGCTTTCTTT
CDR3 protein: CASSPGGYTEAFF

V gene: TRBV7-9
J gene: TRBJ1-2
D gene: NA
clone size: NA
CDR3 DNA: TGTGCCAGCCACAGGGACGGCTACACCTTC
CDR3 protein: CASHRDGYTF

V gene: TRBV29-1
J gene: TRBJ2-1
D gene: TRBD2
clone size: NA
CDR3 DNA: TGCAGCGTTGAAGGGACTAGCGGGTACAATGAGCAGTTCTTC
CDR3 protein: CSVEGTSGYNEQFF

V gene: TRBV11-2
J gene: TRBJ1-4
D gene: TRBD1
clone size: NA
CDR3 DNA: TGTGCCAGCAGCCTAGGGGGCGCGGGTGAAAAACTGTTTTTT
CDR3 protein: CASSLGGAGEKLFF

V gene: TRBV10-3
J gene: TRBJ2-7
D gene: NA
clone size: NA
CDR3 DNA: TGTGCCATCAGTGCGACTAGTCCTGAGCAGTACTTC
CDR3 protein: CAISATSPEQYF

V gene: TRBV28
J gene: TRBJ2-4
D gene: NA
clone size: NA
CDR3 DNA: TGTGCCAGCGCCCTTCTAGCCAAAAACATTCAGTACTTC
CDR3 protein: CASALLAKNIQYF

V gene: TRBV4-1
J gene: TRBJ1-2
D gene: NA
clone size: NA
CDR3 DNA: TGCGCCAGCAGCCAAGATTGGGCAGACTATGGCTACACCTTC
CDR3 protein: CASSQDWADYGYTF

V gene: TRBV25-1
J gene: TRBJ1-6
D gene: NA
clone size: NA
CDR3 DNA: TGTGCCAGCAGCCAGAATTCACCCCTCCACTTT
CDR3 protein: CASSQNSPLHF

V gene: TRBV27
J gene: TRBJ1-2
D gene: NA
clone size: NA
CDR3 DNA: TGTGCCAGCAGTTTTCGTGAGGAGAAGACGGTTAACTATGGCTACACCTTC
CDR3 protein: CASSFREEKTVNYGYTF

V gene: TRBV2
J gene: TRBJ2-1
D gene: TRBD2
clone size: NA
CDR3 DNA: TGTGCCAGCAGTGTCGGACTAGCGGGATCTAATGAGCAGTTCTTC
CDR3 protein: CASSVGLAGSNEQFF

V gene: TRBV7-3
J gene: TRBJ1-2
D gene: TRBD1
clone size: NA
CDR3 DNA: TGTGCCAGCAGCTTAAGCGGGACAGGGAATAATGGCTACACCTTC
CDR3 protein: CASSLSGTGNNGYTF

V gene: TRBV30
J gene: TRBJ1-4
D gene: NA
clone size: NA
CDR3 DNA: TGTGCCTGGAGGCCGGGACACCCTAATGAAAAACTGTTTTTT
CDR3 protein: CAWRPGHPNEKLFF

V gene: TRBV6-5
J gene: TRBJ2-7
D gene: NA
clone size: NA
CDR3 DNA: TGTGCCAGCATCTCTAGCACAACCTACGAGCAGTACTTC
CDR3 protein: CASISSTTYEQYF

V gene: TRBV6-6
J gene: TRBJ2-7
D gene: NA
clone size: few
CDR3 DNA: TGTGCCAGCAGCCACAGGGTGGCCGAGCAGTACTTC
CDR3 protein: CASSHRVAEQYF

V gene: TRBV11-3
J gene: TRBJ1-1
D gene: NA
clone size: once
CDR3 DNA: TGTGCCAGCAGCTTGACCTTCGGAGGAGCTTTCTTT
CDR3 protein: CASSLTFGGAFF

V gene: TRBV2
J gene: TRBJ2-5
D gene: NA
clone size: NA
CDR3 DNA: TGTGCCAGCAGAGCCCGACCTAGGGAGACCCAGTACTTC
CDR3 protein: CASRARPRETQYF

V gene: TRBV19
J gene: TRBJ2-1
D gene: TRBD2
clone size: NA
CDR3 DNA: TGTGCCAGTAGTAAGGCTCCTAGCGGGACCTCTAACAATGAGCAGTTCTTC
CDR3 protein: CASSKAPSGTSNNEQFF